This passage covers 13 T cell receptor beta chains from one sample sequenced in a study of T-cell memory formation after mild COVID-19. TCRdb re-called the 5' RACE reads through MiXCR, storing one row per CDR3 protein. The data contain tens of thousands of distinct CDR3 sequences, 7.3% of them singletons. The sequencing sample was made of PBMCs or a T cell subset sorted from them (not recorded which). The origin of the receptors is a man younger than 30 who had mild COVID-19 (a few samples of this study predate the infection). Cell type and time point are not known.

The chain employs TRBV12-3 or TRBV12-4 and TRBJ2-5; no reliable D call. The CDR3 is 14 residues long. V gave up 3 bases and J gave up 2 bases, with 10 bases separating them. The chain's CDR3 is CASSFNPSQETQYF. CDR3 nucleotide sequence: TGTGCCAGCAGTTTTAATCCTTCGCAAGAGACCCAGTACTTC.

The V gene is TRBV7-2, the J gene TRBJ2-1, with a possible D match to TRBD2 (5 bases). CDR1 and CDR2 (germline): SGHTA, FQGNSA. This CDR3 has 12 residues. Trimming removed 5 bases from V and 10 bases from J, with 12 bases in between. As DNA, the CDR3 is TGTGCCAGCAGCCACGACTATAACGAGCAGTTCTTC. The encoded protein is CASSHDYNEQFF.

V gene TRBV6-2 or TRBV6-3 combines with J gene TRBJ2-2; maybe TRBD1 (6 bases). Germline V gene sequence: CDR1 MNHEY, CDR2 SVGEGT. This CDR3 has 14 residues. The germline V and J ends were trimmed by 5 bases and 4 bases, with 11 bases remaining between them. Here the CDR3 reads CASSTGIRTGELFF. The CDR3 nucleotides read TGTGCCAGCAGTACAGGGATCCGCACCGGGGAGCTGTTTTTT.

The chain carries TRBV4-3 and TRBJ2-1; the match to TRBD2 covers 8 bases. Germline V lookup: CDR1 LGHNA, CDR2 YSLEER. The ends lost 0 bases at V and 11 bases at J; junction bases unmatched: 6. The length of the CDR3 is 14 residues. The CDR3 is CASSQEAGVSKQFF. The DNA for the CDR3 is TGCGCCAGCAGCCAAGAAGCGGGAGTTAGTAAGCAGTTCTTC.

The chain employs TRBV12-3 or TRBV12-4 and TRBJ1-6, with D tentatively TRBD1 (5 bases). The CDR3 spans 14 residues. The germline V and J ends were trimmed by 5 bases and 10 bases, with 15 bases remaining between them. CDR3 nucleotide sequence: TGTGCCAGCAGTCCTCTCGGAGGGGACTCACCCCTCCACTTT. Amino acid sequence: CASSPLGGDSPLHF.

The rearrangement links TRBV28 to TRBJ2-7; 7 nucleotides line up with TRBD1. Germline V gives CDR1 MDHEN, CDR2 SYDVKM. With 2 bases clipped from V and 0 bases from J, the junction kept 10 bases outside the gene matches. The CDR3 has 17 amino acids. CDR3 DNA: TGTGCCAGCAGTTTAGCGGCAGGGGGTGGGAGCTCCTACGAGCAGTACGTC. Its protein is CASSLAAGGGSSYEQYV.

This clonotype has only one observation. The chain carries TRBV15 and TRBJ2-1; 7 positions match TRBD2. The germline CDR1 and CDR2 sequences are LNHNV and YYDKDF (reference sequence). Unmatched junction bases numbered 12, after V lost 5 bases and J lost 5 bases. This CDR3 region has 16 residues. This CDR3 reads CATSPGKTSRHNEQFF. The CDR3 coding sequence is TGTGCCACCAGCCCCGGCAAGACTAGCCGACACAATGAGCAGTTCTTC. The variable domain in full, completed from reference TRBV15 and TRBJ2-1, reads DAMVIQNPRYQVTQFGKPVTLSCSQTLNHNVMYWYQQKSSQAPKLLFHYYDKDFNNEADTPDNFQSRRPNTSFCFLDIRSPGLGDTAMYLCATSPGKTSRHNEQFFGPGTRLTVL.

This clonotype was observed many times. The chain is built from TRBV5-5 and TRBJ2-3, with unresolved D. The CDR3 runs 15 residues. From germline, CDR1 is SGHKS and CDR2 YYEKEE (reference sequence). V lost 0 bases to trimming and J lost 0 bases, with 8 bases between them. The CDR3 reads CASSLEFASTDTQYF. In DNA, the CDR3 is TGTGCCAGCAGCTTGGAGTTTGCAAGCACAGATACGCAGTATTTT.

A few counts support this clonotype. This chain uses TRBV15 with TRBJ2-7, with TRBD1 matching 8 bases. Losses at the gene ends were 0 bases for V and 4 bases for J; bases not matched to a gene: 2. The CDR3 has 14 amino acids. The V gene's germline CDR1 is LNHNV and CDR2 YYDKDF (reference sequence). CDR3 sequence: CATSRDRGLYEQYF. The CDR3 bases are TGTGCCACCAGCAGAGACAGGGGGCTGTACGAGCAGTACTTC.

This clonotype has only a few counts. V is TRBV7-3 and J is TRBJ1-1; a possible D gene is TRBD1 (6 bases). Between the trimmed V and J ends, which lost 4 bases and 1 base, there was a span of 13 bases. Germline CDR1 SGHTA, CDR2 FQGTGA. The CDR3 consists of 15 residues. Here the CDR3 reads CASSSTQGGNTEAFF. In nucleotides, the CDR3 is TGTGCCAGCAGCTCAACACAGGGAGGGAACACTGAAGCTTTCTTT. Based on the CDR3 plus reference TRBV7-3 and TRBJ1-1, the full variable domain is GAGVSQTPSNKVTEKGKYVELRCDPISGHTALYWYRQSLGQGPEFLIYFQGTGAADDSGLPNDRFFAVRPEGSVSTLKIQRTERGDSAVYLCASSSTQGGNTEAFFGQGTRLTVV.

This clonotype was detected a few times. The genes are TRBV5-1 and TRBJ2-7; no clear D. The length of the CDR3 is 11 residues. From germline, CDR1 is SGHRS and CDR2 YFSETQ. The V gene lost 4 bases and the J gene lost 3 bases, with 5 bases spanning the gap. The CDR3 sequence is CASSDGYEQYV. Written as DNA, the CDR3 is TGCGCCAGCAGCGACGGCTACGAGCAGTACGTC.

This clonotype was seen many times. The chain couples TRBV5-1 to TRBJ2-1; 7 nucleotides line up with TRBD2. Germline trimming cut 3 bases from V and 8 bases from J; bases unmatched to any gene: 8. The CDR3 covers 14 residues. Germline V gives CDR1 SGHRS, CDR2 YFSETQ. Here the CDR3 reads CASSYGRAPYEQFF. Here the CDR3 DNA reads TGCGCCAGCAGCTATGGGAGGGCGCCCTATGAGCAGTTCTTC.

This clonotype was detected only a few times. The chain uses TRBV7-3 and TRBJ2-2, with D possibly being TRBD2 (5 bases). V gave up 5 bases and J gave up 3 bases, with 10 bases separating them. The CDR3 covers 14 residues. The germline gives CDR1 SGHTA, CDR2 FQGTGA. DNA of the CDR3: TGTGCCAGCAGCCGGGGAGCGGACACCGGGGAGCTGTTTTTT. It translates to CASSRGADTGELFF.